The text below deals with one T cell receptor (beta chain). The target antigen is unknown. As the template, RNA transcripts were used to amplify TCR beta CDR3 regions. Amplification began with first-round RT-PCR using HTBI primers, then second-round multiplex PCR was performed. MiXCR was run by TCRdb on the multiplex PCR reads, yielding one entry per CDR3 protein. Of more than 1,000,000 distinct CDR3 sequences listed, about two fifths were seen once; the top ten hold around 10%. These data belong to a study of Graves' ophthalmopathy and Graves' hyperthyroidism. Study information: Being free of ophthalmopathy for 18 months of follow-up defined stable hyperthyroidism. Overall study findings and caveats: Most thyroid clonotypes expanded beyond 0.001 frequency were also found in blood. Researchers report that a 13-signature model separated ophthalmopathy from stable hyperthyroidism, posting around 86% sensitivity and roughly 81% specificity.

Reliance was placed on clinical symptoms, serum thyroxine, TRAb, thyroid ultrasound and orbital computed tomography for diagnosis. V was clipped by 5 bases and J by 2 bases; unmatched bases: 8. Looked up from germline, CDR1 is DFQATT and CDR2 is SNEGSKA (reference sequence). This CDR3 has 16 residues. The chain combines TRBV20-1 with TRBJ2-5; TRBD2 agrees at 13 bases. The clonotype comes from an adult man with Graves' hyperthyroidism. Sample: peripheral blood or thyroid tissue (not recorded which). The CDR3: CSAESGTSGDQETQYF. The CDR3 nucleotides are TGCAGTGCTGAATCCGGGACTAGCGGGGATCAAGAGACCCAGTACTTC.